This TCR beta chain was sequenced for a study of cytomegalovirus exposure and HLA in healthy donors. Points on this clone: Its antigen is undetermined.

Whole-study results and caveats: The study labeled roughly 160 TCR beta chains cytomegalovirus-associated.

Here immunoSEQ multiplex PCR was the method, and the copy in TCRdb shows in-frame clones only, minus some. This sample has about 49,000 clones, with roughly nine tenths found just once. Donors came from a validation cohort of over a hundred subjects, distinct from the first 666-subject cohort. V was trimmed by 6 bases and J by 4 bases, leaving 15 bases between them. Germline V gene lookup returns CDR1 SGHTA and CDR2 FQGTGA. The CDR3 has 14 amino acids. This clonotype originated in a man between 18 and 35 years old in good health and CMV-seronegative. Input material: PBMCs. V is TRBV7-3 and J is TRBJ2-5, with D maybe TRBD1 (5 bases). CDR3 loop: CASSPSDSGETQYF. The CDR3 DNA sequence: TGTGCCAGCAGTCCCTCAGACAGTGGAGAGACCCAGTACTTC.